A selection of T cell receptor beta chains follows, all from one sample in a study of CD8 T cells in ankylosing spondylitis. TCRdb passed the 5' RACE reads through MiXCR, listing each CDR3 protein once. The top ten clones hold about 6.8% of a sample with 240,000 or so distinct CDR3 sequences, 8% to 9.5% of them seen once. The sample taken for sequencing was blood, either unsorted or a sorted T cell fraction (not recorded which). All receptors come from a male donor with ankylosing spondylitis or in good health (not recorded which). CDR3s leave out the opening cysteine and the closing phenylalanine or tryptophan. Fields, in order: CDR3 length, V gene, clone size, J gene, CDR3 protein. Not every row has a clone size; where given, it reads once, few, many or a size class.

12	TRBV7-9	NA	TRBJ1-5	ASSLVPGDQPQH
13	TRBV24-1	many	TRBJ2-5	ATSKLGAGEETQY
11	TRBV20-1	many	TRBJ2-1	SARRGEAHEQF
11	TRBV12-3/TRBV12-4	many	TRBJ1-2	ASSPRESYGYT
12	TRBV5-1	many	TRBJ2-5	ASSSRTVGETQY
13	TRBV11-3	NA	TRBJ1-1	ASSLGEGWTTEAF
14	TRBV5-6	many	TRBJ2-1	ASSLLLEGTYNEQF
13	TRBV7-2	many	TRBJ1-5	ASRRTGNSNQPQH
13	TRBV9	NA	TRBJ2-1	ASSVDGTLYNEQF
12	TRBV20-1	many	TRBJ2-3	SAAGIQKGDTQY
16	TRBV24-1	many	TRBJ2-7	ATSDTGTGGLNYYEQY
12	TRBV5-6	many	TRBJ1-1	ASSLVSVVTEAF
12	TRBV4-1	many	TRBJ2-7	ASSQLDRGYEQY
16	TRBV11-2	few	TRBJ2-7	ASSWGETLSWENYEQY
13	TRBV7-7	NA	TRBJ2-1	ASSWMEASYNEQF
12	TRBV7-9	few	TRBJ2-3	ASSLVQAPDTQY
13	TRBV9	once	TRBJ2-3	ASSFRGGTGDTQY
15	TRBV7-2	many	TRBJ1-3	ASSLDPQGHSGNTIY
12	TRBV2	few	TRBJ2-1	ASSVRLTYNEQF
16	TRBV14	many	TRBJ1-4	ASSQERGRTGLNEKLF
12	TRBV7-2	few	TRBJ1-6	ASRTDRGLSPLH
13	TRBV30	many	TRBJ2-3	AWSAGFAGTDTQY
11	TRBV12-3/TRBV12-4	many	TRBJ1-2	ASSLRAQYGYT
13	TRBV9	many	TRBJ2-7	ASSGLGRLADEQY